This TCR beta chain was captured in a study of blood T cells in healthy people across ages. Then a second PCR, running about 6 to 12 cycles, was carried out with a sample-barcoded 5' primer and a J-beta primer mix. One entry per CDR3 protein results from TCRdb running MiXCR on the 5' RACE reads. The sample includes hundreds of thousands of distinct CDR3 sequences, 25% to 35% seen only once; the top ten take 15% to 20%. Study-level results: Long-lived donors exceeded aged donors in naive CD4+ cells and diversity.

Donors were systemically healthy Caucasian individuals from Russia aged 6 to 90 years. RNA extraction gave at least 5 micrograms of total RNA per sample. The sample holds many counts of this clonotype. The antigen is undetermined. This may be a read error: a much more frequent sequence differs by one nucleotide. Per the germline V gene, CDR1 is LNHNV and CDR2 is YYDKDF (reference sequence). Trimming left V 8 bases short and J 11 bases short, with 24 bases between. The CDR3 spans 14 residues. The receptor comes from an elderly woman in good health. The specimen sequenced was blood. V gene TRBV15 combines with J gene TRBJ2-5, with D possibly being TRBD2 (7 bases). CDR3 nucleotide sequence: TGTGCCACCCGCCCCCGGAAGGGGGGGAATGAGCAGTACTTC. This encodes CATRPRKGGNEQYF.